This T cell receptor (beta chain) was obtained from a study of cytomegalovirus exposure and HLA in healthy donors. Study-wide results and limits: A later analysis linked a missense variant in DCLRE1C to the trimming of TCR beta V and J genes. Available immune exposure information was restricted to CMV serostatus only. A later analysis showed TCR association rates differing by HLA locus, peaking at DRB1 and lowest at HLA-C.

Concerning this clone itself: Its antigen is not identified.

The PCR contained 60 Vbeta and 13 Jbeta primers. Generated by immunoSEQ multiplex PCR, the TCRdb table keeps only in-frame clones and is missing some. This sample has about 82,000 clones, with roughly 80% found just once. Healthy people donating bone marrow made up the donors. In germline, CDR1 is MNHEY, CDR2 SMNVEV (reference sequence). The CDR3 is 14 amino acids. V lost 3 bases and J lost 5, with 11 bases in between. The chain carries TRBV27 and TRBJ1-5; maybe TRBD1 (5 bases). The sequenced sample was PBMCs. This receptor was taken from a human donor in good health. The CDR3 sequence is CASSFGGGHQPQHF. The CDR3 bases are TGTGCCAGCAGTTTCGGGGGTGGGCATCAGCCCCAGCATTTT.